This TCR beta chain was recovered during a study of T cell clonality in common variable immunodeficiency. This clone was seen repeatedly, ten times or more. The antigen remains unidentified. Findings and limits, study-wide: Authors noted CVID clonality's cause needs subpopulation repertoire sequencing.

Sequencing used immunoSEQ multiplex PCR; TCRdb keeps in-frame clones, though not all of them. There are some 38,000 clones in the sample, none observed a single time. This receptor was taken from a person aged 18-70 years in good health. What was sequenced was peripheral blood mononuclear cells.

The DNA read from the CDR3 is TGTGCCAGTAGTAACAGGGAAGGGGTCGGGAACACTGAA. Residues: CASSNREGVGNTE. The whole CDR3 region reads CASSNREGVGNTEAFF. The chain recombines TRBV19 with TRBJ1-1, with D possibly being TRBD1 (6 bases). The read finishes 3 residues shy of the CDR3 end, and the germline J gene is used to complete it. Per germline, CDR1 LNHDA and CDR2 SQIVND (reference sequence). Trimming shortened V by 4 bases and J by 1 base, and 16 bases separated the two germline ends. This CDR3 is built from 16 residues.